This T cell receptor beta chain appears in the sequencing data of a study of blood T cell repertoires in COVID-19. Assay used: immunoSEQ multiplex PCR; TCRdb lists only in-frame clones, some missing. The sample contains over 200,000 clones, around 86% of which appear only once. The CDR3 has 12 amino acids. Trimming left V 6 bases short and J 3 bases short, with 9 bases between. This clone was seen only a few times. The chain links TRBV12-3 or TRBV12-4 to TRBJ2-7; D is perhaps TRBD1 (6 bases). The material sequenced was peripheral blood. The TCR sequence derives from a human donor in a cohort sampled during active COVID-19. CDR3 bases: TGTGCCAGCAGCAAGACAGGCTACGAGCAGTACTTC. This codes for CASSKTGYEQYF.